What follows are 27 T cell receptor beta chains derived from one specimen sequenced in a study of T-cell memory formation after mild COVID-19. TCRdb reprocessed the 5' RACE reads via MiXCR and lists one record per CDR3 protein. The repertoire includes some 350,000 distinct CDR3 sequences, 10% to 15% of them detected once, and about 21% sits in the top ten. The sample comprised PBMCs or a T cell subset sorted from them (not recorded which). The receptors originated from a man in his late teens or twenties who had mild COVID-19 (a few samples of this study predate the infection). Cell type and time point are not known.

This chain links TRBV6-2 or TRBV6-3 with TRBJ2-1; TRBD2 matches 7 bases. V trimming: 5 bases; J trimming: 10 bases; junction bases outside the gene matches: 8. This CDR3 contains 13 residues. Per the germline V gene, CDR1 is MNHEY and CDR2 is SVGEGT. CDR3 nucleotides: TGTGCCAGCAGTGACGCGGGAGACCTCGAGCAGTTCTTC. It translates to CASSDAGDLEQFF.

This clonotype was found a few times. The genes are TRBV5-6 and TRBJ2-3, with 8 bases matching TRBD1. The germline CDR1 and CDR2 sequences are SGHDT and YYEEEE. CDR3 size: 15 residues. Germline trimming cut 4 bases from V and 3 bases from J; bases unmatched to any gene: 7. The CDR3 sequence: CASSTGQGRTDTQYF. In DNA, the CDR3 is TGTGCCAGCAGCACCGGACAGGGTAGGACAGATACGCAGTATTTT.

This clonotype was recorded at least ten times. The rearrangement links TRBV12-3 or TRBV12-4 to TRBJ2-7, with 7 positions matching TRBD2. The CDR3 is made up of 15 amino acids. The J segment lost 5 bases and the V segment lost 6 bases, leaving 13 bases of the junction unmatched. CDR3 sequence: CASSSRSGGYHEQYF. The CDR3, as DNA: TGTGCCAGCAGCTCCCGTTCGGGGGGATATCACGAGCAGTACTTC.

In its sample, this clonotype was seen a few times. V and J are TRBV4-3 and TRBJ2-1; D gene unclear. Germline lookup yields CDR1 LGHNA and CDR2 YSLEER. The V and J ends lost 0 bases and 0 bases respectively, with 9 bases between them. The CDR3 spans 16 residues. The DNA of the CDR3 is TGCGCCAGCAGCCAAGACCCACAAAGCTCCTACAATGAGCAGTTCTTC. Translation: CASSQDPQSSYNEQFF.

The chain couples TRBV6-2 or TRBV6-3 to TRBJ2-2; a possible D gene is TRBD2 (6 bases). Germline V gene lookup returns CDR1 MNHEY and CDR2 SVGEGT. CDR3 length: 15 amino acids. V was pared by 8 bases and J by 2 bases, with 15 bases between. CDR3 sequence reads: CASGGAGTNTGELFF. The CDR3 DNA reads TGTGCCAGCGGAGGGGCGGGGACTAACACCGGGGAGCTGTTTTTT.

This clonotype was picked up a small number of times. This chain connects TRBV7-7 to TRBJ2-1; 7 bases match TRBD2. Per germline, CDR1 SSHAT and CDR2 FNYEAQ (reference sequence). The junction had 11 bases not matched to a gene; V was cut back by 6 bases and J by 9 bases. The CDR3 runs to 14 residues. The CDR3 reads CASSPGLPGGEQFF. CDR3 DNA: TGTGCCAGCAGTCCCGGACTCCCGGGAGGTGAGCAGTTCTTC.

V gene TRBV20-1 combines with J gene TRBJ2-1, with 9 bases identical to TRBD2. Germline trimming cut 1 base from V and 4 bases from J; bases unmatched to any gene: 5. CDR3 size: 15 residues. Germline CDR1 DFQATT, CDR2 SNEGSKA (reference sequence). The CDR3 here is CSARGGGGVYNEQFF. CDR3 bases: TGCAGTGCTAGAGGCGGCGGGGGGGTGTACAATGAGCAGTTCTTC.

A few counts support this clonotype. This chain joins TRBV7-2 and TRBJ2-2; the D is unclear. There are 12 residues in the CDR3. From germline, CDR1 is SGHTA and CDR2 FQGNSA. Trimming cost V 5 bases and J 8 bases, with 9 bases left between them. DNA for the CDR3: TGTGCCAGCAGCGAAGTTTCGGGGGAGCTGTTTTTT. This codes for CASSEVSGELFF.

This clonotype was observed a handful of times. The genes are TRBV18 and TRBJ1-2, with no clear D. The CDR3 runs 14 residues. Trimming removed 2 bases at V and 8 bases at J, with 15 bases between. CDR1 and CDR2 from the germline V gene are KGHSH and LQKENI. The CDR3 loop is CASSPETPAWGYTF. Here the CDR3 DNA reads TGTGCCAGCTCACCAGAGACACCGGCTTGGGGCTACACCTTC.

The chain joins TRBV5-4 to TRBJ2-2, with TRBD2 matching over 14 bases. Germline CDR1 is SGHNT and CDR2 is YYREEE (reference sequence). The junction had 7 bases not matched to a gene; V was cut back by 3 bases and J by 3 bases. The CDR3 sequence is 18 residues long. The CDR3 DNA reads as TGTGCCAGCAGCTCTCCGGGACTAGCGGGGGCCCACACCGGGGAGCTGTTTTTT. Translating gives CASSSPGLAGAHTGELFF.

This clonotype turned up a few times. The rearrangement uses TRBV28 and TRBJ2-7; a possible D gene is TRBD1 (6 bases). The germline V and J ends were trimmed by 4 bases and 3 bases, with 13 bases remaining between them. Germline V gene sequence: CDR1 MDHEN, CDR2 SYDVKM. The CDR3 sequence is 14 residues long. The CDR3 region has the DNA TGTGCCAGCAGTTCCCCGGGACAAAGCTACGAGCAGTACGTC. Its protein product is CASSSPGQSYEQYV.

There are many counts of this clonotype. Germline and junction disagree at one end, which may indicate a read error. The chain has TRBV5-1 and TRBJ1-5, with 9 bases that match TRBD1. The CDR3 runs to 14 residues. Germline V gives CDR1 SGHRS, CDR2 YFSETQ. CDR3 sequence (DNA): TGTGCCAGCAGCCCGGGACAGGGTGGCCAGCCCCAGCATTTT. This codes for CASSPGQGGQPQHF.

This clonotype was observed a few times. The CDR3 coding sequence is TGTGCCAGCAGCCCAGCCCACAGGGCTGAGCAGTTCTTC. Its translation: CASSPAHRAEQFF. The genes are TRBV3-1 and TRBJ2-1, with a tentative D call TRBD1 (6 bases). Trimming left V 4 bases short and J 9 bases short, with 13 bases between. The CDR3 is 13 residues long. From germline, CDR1 is LGHDT and CDR2 YNNKEL (reference sequence).

The table lists this clonotype with many counts. This rearrangement joins TRBV12-3 or TRBV12-4 to TRBJ1-5; D call uncertain. Between the trimmed V and J ends, which lost 6 bases and 0 bases, there was a span of 6 bases. The CDR3 covers 13 residues. Here the CDR3 reads CASRDVSNQPQHF. The CDR3 coding sequence is TGTGCCAGCAGGGACGTTAGCAATCAGCCCCAGCATTTT.

This clonotype was counted only a few times. This chain links TRBV10-3 with TRBJ1-4; D is unclear. Trimming left V 0 bases short and J 8 bases short, with 16 bases between. CDR1 is ENHRY and CDR2 is SYGVKD in the germline V gene. There are 16 residues in the CDR3. The CDR3 sequence: CAISESSWEGSEKLFF. In DNA form, the CDR3 reads TGTGCCATCAGTGAGTCTAGTTGGGAAGGGAGCGAAAAACTGTTTTTT.

J is TRBJ2-7 and V is TRBV7-9; TRBD1 or TRBD2 may be the D gene (7 bases each). The CDR3 sequence is 15 residues long. Germline V gene lookup returns CDR1 SEHNR and CDR2 FQNEAQ (reference sequence). Trimming pared 6 bases from V and 2 bases from J, leaving 17 bases between. The CDR3 region has the DNA TGTGCCAGCAGGCCGTCGTCAGGGGGGGCCTACGAGCAGTACTTC. Its protein is CASRPSSGGAYEQYF.

The chain uses TRBV9 and TRBJ2-3; 10 bases agree with TRBD2. The CDR3 has 17 amino acids. Germline CDR1 is SGDLS and CDR2 is YYNGEE. V trimming: 3 bases; J trimming: 2 bases; junction bases outside the gene matches: 9. DNA of the CDR3: TGTGCCAGCAGCGCCCCGGTGAGCGGGGGGGTCACAGATACGCAGTATTTT. Encoded protein: CASSAPVSGGVTDTQYF.

The table lists this clonotype with a few counts. The genes are TRBV25-1 and TRBJ1-3; D is unclear. Germline CDR1 is MGHDK and CDR2 is SYGVNS. Trimming removed 8 bases at V and 2 bases at J, with 25 bases between. The CDR3 is 18 amino acids. The CDR3 region is CASEPRNIRLRPGNTIYF. CDR3 in DNA: TGTGCCAGCGAACCCCGGAATATAAGGTTGAGGCCTGGAAACACCATATATTTT.

In this sample, this clonotype turned up many times. The CDR3 sequence is CASSHQRGGRETQYF. Written as DNA, the CDR3 is TGTGCCAGCAGCCATCAGCGGGGGGGGAGGGAGACGCAGTATTTT. This chain uses TRBV7-8 with TRBJ2-3, with 10 bases lining up with TRBD2. V gave up 5 bases and J gave up 9 bases; unmatched junction bases: 11. Germline V gene lookup returns CDR1 SGHVS and CDR2 FQNEAQ. This CDR3 is built from 15 residues.

This clonotype was seen more than once but under ten times. V and J are TRBV29-1 and TRBJ2-3; 9 bases align to TRBD1. The CDR3 contains 16 residues. From germline, CDR1 is SQVTM and CDR2 ANQGSEA. The V segment lost 4 bases and the J segment 2 bases; nucleotides outside the gene matches: 10. CDR3 sequence (DNA): TGCAGCGTTGCAACAGGGGGCTCAAGTCTCACAGATACGCAGTATTTT. It yields the protein CSVATGGSSLTDTQYF.

As for this clonotype: Sequence at one end of the junction differs from germline and may be a read error. The chain carries TRBV28 and TRBJ2-7, with unresolved D. The CDR3 extends over 12 amino acids. Germline-derived CDR1 and CDR2 are MDHEN and SYDVKM. CDR3 sequence: CATSGHRYEQYF. In DNA, the CDR3 is TGTGCCACCAGTGGCCACCGGTACGAGCAGTACTTC.

The chain combines TRBV12-3 or TRBV12-4 with TRBJ2-7; the D gene is possibly TRBD2 (7 bases). The CDR3 has 14 amino acids. Trimming stripped 7 bases from V and 3 bases from J, with 16 bases between. In nucleotides, the CDR3 is TGTGCCAGCACCACCGTCGGGGGGCACTACGAGCAGTACTTC. Amino acids: CASTTVGGHYEQYF.

This clonotype was recorded a few times. This chain links TRBV7-6 with TRBJ2-7; perhaps TRBD1 as D (7 bases). This CDR3 is 14 amino acids long. Between the trimmed V and J ends, which lost 5 bases and 4 bases, there was a span of 15 bases. CDR1 and CDR2 (germline): SGHVS, FNYEAQ. The CDR3 here is CASSAGTELYEQYF. The CDR3 DNA sequence: TGTGCCAGCAGCGCGGGGACAGAACTTTACGAGCAGTACTTC.

The genes are TRBV20-1 and TRBJ2-7; D ambiguous. Germline V lookup: CDR1 DFQATT, CDR2 SNEGSKA (reference sequence). CDR3 size: 15 residues. The germline V and J ends were trimmed by 3 bases and 2 bases, with 17 bases remaining between them. The CDR3 spells CSAREPGAVAYEQYF. The CDR3 DNA sequence: TGCAGTGCTAGGGAGCCCGGCGCGGTTGCCTACGAGCAGTACTTC.

This chain connects TRBV5-1 to TRBJ2-7; 7 bases are a match to TRBD1. The CDR3 contains 14 residues. Germline CDR1 is SGHRS and CDR2 is YFSETQ. J gave up 3 bases and V 0 bases, and 3 bases lay outside the gene matches. The CDR3 nucleotides read TGCGCCAGCAGCTTGGCCGGGACAGACTACGAGCAGTACTTC. Translating gives CASSLAGTDYEQYF.

This clonotype was detected only a few times. V usage is TRBV11-2 and J usage is TRBJ2-4, with 7 nucleotides matching TRBD2. This CDR3 comprises 16 residues. V trimming: 3 bases; J trimming: 0 bases; junction bases outside the gene matches: 5. Germline-derived CDR1 and CDR2 are SGHAT and FQNNGV. In DNA form, the CDR3 reads TGTGCCAGCAGCTTGGGGGGGGGATCAGCCAAAAACATTCAGTACTTC. Amino acid sequence: CASSLGGGSAKNIQYF. The entire variable domain, with the rest obtained from reference TRBV11-2 and TRBJ2-4, is as follows: EAGVAQSPRYKIIEKRQSVAFWCNPISGHATLYWYQQILGQGPKLLIQFQNNGVVDDSQLPKDRFSAERLKGVDSTLKIQPAKLEDSAVYLCASSLGGGSAKNIQYFGAGTRLSVL.

V and J are TRBV7-6 and TRBJ2-1; D call uncertain. The CDR3 runs 15 residues. Per the germline V gene, CDR1 is SGHVS and CDR2 is FNYEAQ. The ends were cut back, 5 bases at V and 7 bases at J, with 18 bases in the middle. The CDR3 sequence is CASSPLRAKQNEQFF. The CDR3 coding sequence is TGTGCCAGCAGCCCCTTAAGGGCCAAACAAAATGAGCAGTTCTTC. Variable domain in full (rest from reference TRBV7-6 and TRBJ2-1): GAGVSQSPRYKVTKRGQDVALRCDPISGHVSLYWYRQALGQGPEFLTYFNYEAQQDKSGLPNDRFSAERPEGSISTLTIQRTEQRDSAMYRCASSPLRAKQNEQFFGPGTRLTVL.